The 30 T cell receptor beta chains below all came from one sample that was sequenced in a study of blood T cell repertoires in COVID-19. The assay was immunoSEQ multiplex PCR, and TCRdb's table has in-frame clones only and misses some. The table has roughly 150,000 clones, around 90% seen once. The sequencing input was peripheral blood. Receptors originate from a man aged 50 to 59 who had recovered from COVID-19.

The count of this clone is one. The rearrangement links TRBV6-1 to TRBJ1-2, with D uncertain. The germline CDR1 and CDR2 sequences are MNHNS and SASEGT. The length of the CDR3 is 13 residues. Trimming removed 0 bases at V and 5 bases at J, with 7 bases between. The chain's CDR3 is CASSEARIYGYTF. Here the CDR3 DNA reads TGTGCCAGCAGTGAAGCGCGGATTTATGGCTACACCTTC.

The CDR3 DNA reads TGTGCCAGCAGAACGGGGGGAGAGACCCAGTACTTC. Its protein is CASRTGGETQYF. This rearrangement joins TRBV6-5 to TRBJ2-5; 7 nucleotides agree with TRBD2. The trim removed 6 bases at V and 4 bases at J, leaving 2 bases unmatched. Germline V gives CDR1 MNHEY, CDR2 SVGAGI. This CDR3 comprises 12 residues.

The chain recombines TRBV5-5 with TRBJ2-7; 14 bases are a match to TRBD2. V lost 2 bases and J lost 1; bases outside the gene matches: 5. The CDR3 spans 17 residues. Germline loops: CDR1 SGHKS, CDR2 YYEKEE (reference sequence). The CDR3 here is CASSLRLAGGTSYEQYF. In nucleotides, the CDR3 is TGTGCCAGCAGCTTACGACTAGCGGGAGGGACGTCCTACGAGCAGTACTTC.

The chain uses TRBV7-9 and TRBJ2-1; maybe TRBD1 (6 bases). The CDR3 is made up of 14 amino acids. Germline V CDR1 and CDR2: SEHNR, FQNEAQ (reference sequence). Trimming removed 7 bases at V and 5 bases at J, with 15 bases between. The CDR3 protein is CASTKTGLNNEQFF. The CDR3, as DNA: TGTGCCAGCACCAAGACAGGTCTTAACAATGAGCAGTTCTTC. The full variable domain, completed using reference TRBV7-9 and TRBJ2-1, is DTGVSQNPRHKITKRGQNVTFRCDPISEHNRLYWYRQTLGQGPEFLTYFQNEAQLEKSRLLSDRFSAERPKGSFSTLEIQRTEQGDSAMYLCASTKTGLNNEQFFGPGTRLTVL.

The chain joins TRBV5-4 to TRBJ2-3; TRBD1 might be the D (5 bases). V gave up 5 bases and J gave up 4 bases, with 17 bases separating them. This CDR3 is built from 15 residues. Germline CDR1 and CDR2: SGHNT and YYREEE (reference sequence). The CDR3 loop is CASSPRGREPDTQYF. CDR3 bases: TGTGCCAGCAGTCCCAGAGGCAGGGAACCAGATACGCAGTATTTT.

The chain has TRBV7-2 and TRBJ2-5, with 7 bases aligning to TRBD2. Unmatched junction bases numbered 16, after V lost 4 bases and J lost 5 bases. Germline V gene sequence: CDR1 SGHTA, CDR2 FQGNSA. The CDR3 is 17 residues long. As DNA, the CDR3 is TGTGCCAGCAGCTCGCCGGAGACTAGCCCGCACGAGGAGACCCAGTACTTC. This translates into CASSSPETSPHEETQYF.

In its sample, this clone was seen once. The chain couples TRBV7-2 to TRBJ1-1; D not certain. Per germline, CDR1 SGHTA and CDR2 FQGNSA. Trimming cost V 2 bases and J 3 bases, with 7 bases left between them. The length of the CDR3 is 13 residues. The CDR3 region is CASSLMTDTEAFF. The CDR3 nucleotides read TGTGCCAGCAGCTTAATGACTGACACTGAAGCTTTCTTT.

The chain recombines TRBV18 with TRBJ2-2, with 8 bases fitting TRBD2. Trimming at V came to 3 bases and at J to 6 bases, leaving 6 bases not matched to a gene. Germline V gene lookup returns CDR1 KGHSH and CDR2 LQKENI. This CDR3 has 15 amino acids. CDR3 amino acids: CASSPPPGGSGELFF. The CDR3 DNA follows: TGTGCCAGCTCACCGCCCCCGGGGGGGTCCGGGGAGCTGTTTTTT.

This clone appeared once. V and J are TRBV6-5 and TRBJ1-1; 10 bases are shared with TRBD1. V was pared by 0 bases and J by 6 bases, with 4 bases of the junction left unmatched. CDR3 length equals 15 residues. CDR1 is MNHEY and CDR2 is SVGAGI in the germline V gene. In DNA form, the CDR3 reads TGTGCCAGCAGTTACTCGGGGACAGGGGCTGCTGAAGCTTTCTTT. Amino acid sequence: CASSYSGTGAAEAFF.

This chain connects TRBV7-2 to TRBJ1-5; the D gene is possibly TRBD1 (5 bases). Deletions cut 5 bases from V and 2 bases from J, with 16 bases between. The CDR3 covers 16 residues. CDR1 is SGHTA and CDR2 is FQGNSA in the germline V gene. CDR3 bases: TGTGCCAGCAGCCCCGGGGGGGGTACCCGCAATCAGCCCCAGCATTTT. Translation: CASSPGGGTRNQPQHF.

The chain couples TRBV6-5 to TRBJ2-7, with D possibly matching TRBD2 (6 bases). In germline, CDR1 is MNHEY, CDR2 SVGAGI. Deletions cut 5 bases from V and 2 bases from J, with 16 bases between. The CDR3 sequence is 15 residues long. CDR3 in amino acids: CASSNEPGLPYEQYF. The CDR3 DNA reads TGTGCCAGCAGTAACGAACCGGGACTCCCCTACGAGCAGTACTTC.

The count of this clone is one. This chain connects TRBV18 to TRBJ1-3; 7 bases fit TRBD1. V shed 6 bases, J shed 4 bases, and the junction held 9 bases outside the gene matches. This CDR3 spans 15 amino acids. CDR1 and CDR2 (germline): KGHSH, LQKENI. CDR3: CASSPNRGTGNTIYF. The CDR3 bases are TGTGCCAGCTCGCCGAACAGGGGTACGGGAAACACCATATATTTT.

The chain carries TRBV27 and TRBJ2-5; TRBD1 matches 7 bases. This CDR3 region has 16 residues. The V segment lost 0 bases and the J segment 5 bases; nucleotides outside the gene matches: 9. CDR1 and CDR2 from the germline V gene are MNHEY and SMNVEV (reference sequence). The CDR3 DNA sequence: TGTGCCAGCAGTTTATCGATGAGGGGGCGGTCGGAGACCCAGTACTTC. Its translation: CASSLSMRGRSETQYF.

This sequence joins TRBV5-1 and TRBJ2-1, with 7 bases identical to TRBD1. The CDR3 contains 15 residues. Looked up from germline, CDR1 is SGHRS and CDR2 is YFSETQ. J was trimmed by 3 bases and V by 0 bases; bases with no gene match: 3. In nucleotides, the CDR3 is TGCGCCAGCAGCTTGGCCGGGACAGTCTACAATGAGCAGTTCTTC. Its protein is CASSLAGTVYNEQFF.

The chain carries TRBV9 and TRBJ2-1; 12 positions match TRBD2. The CDR3 runs 14 residues. Germline V gene sequence: CDR1 SGDLS, CDR2 YYNGEE. The ends lost 4 bases at V and 7 bases at J; junction bases unmatched: 3. The CDR3 protein is CASSQLAGGNEQFF. Here the CDR3 DNA reads TGTGCCAGCAGCCAACTAGCGGGAGGAAATGAGCAGTTCTTC.

The chain carries TRBV5-1 and TRBJ2-6, with TRBD1 matching over 7 bases. The CDR3 runs to 17 residues. The trim removed 3 bases at V and 4 bases at J, leaving 10 bases unmatched. Looked up from germline, CDR1 is SGHRS and CDR2 is YFSETQ. The CDR3 here is CASSSLAGGTGANVLTF. The CDR3 nucleotides read TGCGCCAGCAGCTCACTGGCAGGGGGTACCGGGGCCAACGTCCTGACTTTC.

J is TRBJ2-3 and V is TRBV19; TRBD1 agrees at 11 bases. J lost 6 bases, V lost 8 bases, and 7 bases had no gene match. The germline gives CDR1 LNHDA, CDR2 SQIVND (reference sequence). CDR3 length equals 14 residues. CDR3: CASRRTGGMDTQYF. The CDR3, as DNA: TGTGCCAGTCGGAGGACAGGGGGCATGGATACGCAGTATTTT.

V gene TRBV29-1 combines with J gene TRBJ2-7; possible D gene TRBD1, 5 bases. The CDR3 covers 13 residues. Trimming shortened V by 6 bases and J by 1 base, and 13 bases separated the two germline ends. CDR1 is SQVTM, CDR2 ANQGSEA, per germline. CDR3 amino acids: CSVRWGSSYEQYF. The CDR3 region has the DNA TGCAGCGTGAGGTGGGGCAGTTCCTACGAGCAGTACTTC.

V usage is TRBV28 and J usage is TRBJ2-2; 9 bases fit TRBD1. This CDR3 is 14 amino acids long. Unmatched junction bases numbered 6, after V lost 7 bases and J lost 6 bases. Germline CDR1 and CDR2: MDHEN and SYDVKM. CDR3 residues: CASTLTGGPGELFF. The CDR3 DNA reads TGTGCCAGCACTCTAACAGGGGGCCCCGGGGAGCTGTTTTTT.

V is TRBV27 and J is TRBJ1-5, with D perhaps matching TRBD1 (6 bases). There are 13 residues in the CDR3. Trimming stripped 6 bases from V and 6 bases from J, with 12 bases between. Germline assignment: CDR1 MNHEY and CDR2 SMNVEV (reference sequence). The CDR3 nucleotides read TGTGCCAGCAGCAAGGGGGTGACTCAGCCCCAGCATTTT. Its protein product is CASSKGVTQPQHF.

This clone was seen more than once but under ten times. The chain couples TRBV2 to TRBJ2-3, with D possibly being TRBD1 (6 bases). This CDR3 region has 14 residues. V lost 4 bases and J 2 bases, leaving 10 bases between the germline ends. Germline CDR1 SNHLY, CDR2 FYNNEI. CDR3 in DNA: TGTGCCAGCAGTGCACAGGGAGCCACAGATACGCAGTATTTT. This encodes CASSAQGATDTQYF.

The chain joins TRBV5-5 to TRBJ1-5, with 7 bases aligning to TRBD1. CDR1 is SGHKS, CDR2 YYEKEE, per germline (reference sequence). Trimming cost V 0 bases and J 3 bases; bases outside gene matches: 9. The CDR3 loop spans 17 amino acids. In DNA, the CDR3 is TGTGCCAGCAGCTTGGCCCTCAGGGGGGCAACCAATCAGCCCCAGCATTTT. Its protein is CASSLALRGATNQPQHF.

The chain employs TRBV19 and TRBJ2-6, with 11 positions matching TRBD2. Germline trimming cut 4 bases from V and 6 bases from J; bases unmatched to any gene: 11. Germline values: CDR1 LNHDA, CDR2 SQIVND (reference sequence). This CDR3 has 18 residues. The CDR3 DNA is TGTGCCAGTAGTAGCTCCGGGACTAGCGGTCTGAAGGCCAACGTCCTGACTTTC. This gives the protein CASSSSGTSGLKANVLTF.

J is TRBJ1-4 and V is TRBV5-8, with D unresolved. The germline V gene encodes CDR1 SGHTS and CDR2 YDEGEE. This CDR3 region has 15 residues. Deletions cut 2 bases from V and 8 bases from J, with 16 bases between. CDR3 DNA: TGTGCCAGCAGCTTTGGCGGGGTTGGTGACGAAAAACTGTTTTTT. It codes for CASSFGGVGDEKLFF.

This clone appeared a single time. This CDR3 is CASRGQAHTGELFF. The CDR3 DNA reads as TGTGCCAGCAGGGGACAGGCTCACACCGGGGAGCTGTTTTTT. V gene TRBV25-1 combines with J gene TRBJ2-2, with 8 bases fitting TRBD1. CDR3 length equals 14 residues. Losses at the gene ends were 6 bases for V and 3 bases for J; bases not matched to a gene: 3. CDR1 and CDR2 (germline): MGHDK, SYGVNS.

V gene TRBV20-1 combines with J gene TRBJ1-1; no clear D gene. With 5 bases removed from V and 4 bases from J, the gap between germline ends came to 8 bases. Germline V gives CDR1 DFQATT, CDR2 SNEGSKA (reference sequence). This CDR3 is 11 amino acids long. The chain's CDR3 is CSAAPGTEAFF. The CDR3 DNA is TGCAGTGCTGCTCCGGGCACTGAAGCTTTCTTT.

The chain combines TRBV11-2 with TRBJ1-1; TRBD1 matches at 9 bases. V gave up 4 bases and J gave up 4 bases; unmatched junction bases: 7. Germline CDR1 and CDR2: SGHAT and FQNNGV. The CDR3 loop spans 15 amino acids. In DNA, the CDR3 is TGTGCCAGCAGCTCCCGACAGGGGGTGAGCACTGAAGCTTTCTTT. Translation: CASSSRQGVSTEAFF.

The V and J genes are TRBV28 and TRBJ1-1; D perhaps matches TRBD1 (5 bases). Germline V gene lookup returns CDR1 MDHEN and CDR2 SYDVKM. The CDR3 totals 13 residues. The V end was cut by 7 bases, the J end by 6 bases, with 15 bases between. DNA of the CDR3: TGTGCCAGCACTCAGGGTTTTAGAGCTGAAGCTTTCTTT. It specifies CASTQGFRAEAFF.

The gene calls are TRBV5-1 and TRBJ2-3; 7 bases are a match to TRBD1. Germline assignment: CDR1 SGHRS and CDR2 YFSETQ. The CDR3 loop spans 18 amino acids. V was pared by 4 bases and J by 0 bases, with 14 bases of the junction left unmatched. The CDR3 region is CASSLSGTVLTSTDTQYF. The CDR3, as DNA: TGCGCCAGCAGCCTATCCGGGACAGTGCTGACTAGCACAGATACGCAGTATTTT.

The DNA for the CDR3 is TGTGCCAGCAGTTTAACGGGTTTCGGTTCACCCCTCCACTTT. It codes for CASSLTGFGSPLHF. This sequence joins TRBV28 and TRBJ1-6; D remains ambiguous. Germline CDR1 is MDHEN and CDR2 is SYDVKM. This CDR3 has 14 amino acids. The V and J ends lost 2 bases and 9 bases respectively, with 11 bases between them.